The next 7 T cell receptor beta chains were all read from a single sample in a study of regulatory T cells in long-lasting Graves disease. Noted time point: persistent/refractory GD, antithyroid drugs over 5 years with positive TRAb. Following extraction of RNA from PBMCs, that RNA was used to make the TCR library. TCR beta libraries were built with iRepertoire HTBI primers and Arm-PCR of CDR3 regions. MiXCR, run by TCRdb on the multiplex PCR reads, gives a single entry per CDR3 protein. This sample has 350,000 to 450,000 distinct CDR3 sequences; around 21% occur once, and the top ten carry less than 25%. Here the sequenced sample was peripheral blood mononuclear cells (PBMCs), taken when the disease was refractory, from a patient treated with antithyroid drugs. These receptors all come from a female donor with Graves disease.

J is TRBJ2-7 and V is TRBV5-1, with D perhaps TRBD2 (5 bases). CDR3 size: 13 residues. CDR1 and CDR2 from the germline V gene are SGHRS and YFSETQ. V was clipped by 0 bases and J by 9 bases, with 13 bases between them. The CDR3 DNA follows: TGCGCCAGCAGCTTGGATGAGGGAACGGGGCAGTACTTC. It translates to CASSLDEGTGQYF. The whole variable domain, filled in from reference TRBV5-1 and TRBJ2-7, reads KAGVTQTPRYLIKTRGQQVTLSCSPISGHRSVSWYQQTPGQGLQFLFEYFSETQRNKGNFPGRFSGRQFSNSRSEMNVSTLELGDSALYLCASSLDEGTGQYFGPGTRLTVT.

The table lists this clonotype with many counts. This chain uses TRBV28 with TRBJ2-7; D is ambiguous. CDR1 MDHEN and CDR2 SYDVKM come from the germline V gene. Trimming took off 6 bases at V and 5 bases at J, with 14 bases between the two ends. This CDR3 is built from 13 residues. The CDR3 loop is CASSPQHYDEQYF. The CDR3, as DNA: TGTGCCAGCAGCCCCCAGCATTATGACGAGCAGTACTTC.

The chain combines TRBV5-1 with TRBJ2-5; the match to TRBD2 covers 9 bases. Germline CDR1 reads SGHRS; CDR2 reads YFSETQ. This CDR3 comprises 15 residues. Trimming removed 0 bases from V and 5 bases from J; junction bases left unmatched: 5. Written as DNA, the CDR3 is TGCGCCAGCAGCTTGGGCGGGAGGGCCGAGGAGACCCAGTACTTC. It is translated as CASSLGGRAEETQYF.

This clonotype was observed many times. The chain carries TRBV6-1 and TRBJ2-7; D may be TRBD1 or TRBD2 (6 bases each). Germline assignment: CDR1 MNHNS and CDR2 SASEGT. This CDR3 region has 14 residues. V lost 7 bases, J lost 3 bases, and 16 bases lay in between. CDR3 in amino acids: CASTPSGGLYEQYF. CDR3 in DNA: TGTGCCAGCACCCCAAGTGGGGGGCTCTACGAGCAGTACTTC.

This clonotype was counted at least ten times. This chain uses TRBV6-2 or TRBV6-3 with TRBJ2-7; 7 bases are shared with TRBD2. Trimming removed 4 bases from V and 0 bases from J; junction bases left unmatched: 6. The germline V gene has CDR1 MNHEY and CDR2 SVGEGT. This CDR3 is 15 amino acids long. CDR3 amino acids: CASSSASGSSYEQYF. DNA of the CDR3: TGTGCCAGCAGTTCCGCTAGCGGATCCTCCTACGAGCAGTACTTC.

The CDR3 sequence: CASSSTSETGPETQYF. CDR3 bases: TGTGCCAGCAGTTCAACCTCCGAGACAGGGCCAGAGACCCAGTACTTC. V gene TRBV6-5 combines with J gene TRBJ2-5; 7 bases are shared with TRBD1. CDR1 and CDR2 (germline): MNHEY, SVGAGI. CDR3 length equals 16 residues. The V and J ends lost 4 bases and 4 bases, in that order; junction bases with no gene match: 12.

This sequence joins TRBV6-2 or TRBV6-3 and TRBJ2-2, with 7 positions matching TRBD2. In germline, CDR1 is MNHEY, CDR2 SVGEGT. This CDR3 region has 16 residues. With 0 bases clipped from V and 1 base from J, the junction kept 2 bases outside the gene matches. This CDR3 is CASSYSGGLNTGELFF. The CDR3 coding sequence is TGTGCCAGCAGTTACTCGGGGGGGTTGAACACCGGGGAGCTGTTTTTT.